Following are 30 T cell receptor beta chains from one sample sequenced in a study of monozygotic twins with cystic fibrosis. Only in-frame clones appear in the TCRdb table, and some are missing; sequencing was by immunoSEQ multiplex PCR. The sample has 34,000 or so clones, 80% to 95% seen once. Source material: blood. The receptor source for this set is a girl aged 2 to 9 with cystic fibrosis.

The V gene is TRBV25-1, the J gene TRBJ1-2; maybe TRBD1 (6 bases). Trimming took off 2 bases at V and 6 bases at J, with 16 bases between the two ends. The germline V gene encodes CDR1 MGHDK and CDR2 SYGVNS. The CDR3 runs 15 residues. CDR3 region: CASSETGYARDGYTF. The DNA of the CDR3 is TGTGCCAGCAGTGAAACAGGGTACGCTCGAGATGGCTACACCTTC.

This clone has just one count. The chain uses TRBV30 and TRBJ2-2, with 11 bases that match TRBD1. The junction had 7 bases not matched to a gene; V was cut back by 4 bases and J by 6 bases. CDR3 length equals 15 residues. Looked up from germline, CDR1 is GTSNPN and CDR2 is SVGIG (reference sequence). The CDR3 region has the DNA TGTGCCTGGATTGTCCGGGACAGGGGGGCCGGGGAGCTGTTTTTT. Its translation is CAWIVRDRGAGELFF.

The table lists this clone with a count of one. The rearrangement links TRBV5-6 to TRBJ2-6; D call uncertain. V was pared by 2 bases and J by 0 bases, with 9 bases between. The CDR3 runs 16 residues. The V gene's germline CDR1 is SGHDT and CDR2 YYEEEE. The CDR3 region has the DNA TGTGCCAGCAGCTTATTTGGGGACTCTGGGGCCAACGTCCTGACTTTC. Its protein is CASSLFGDSGANVLTF.

This chain uses TRBV10-1 with TRBJ2-7; D remains unclear. Per germline, CDR1 WNHNN and CDR2 SYGVQD (reference sequence). V lost 6 bases, J lost 4 bases, and 7 bases lay in between. The CDR3 consists of 11 residues. Written as DNA, the CDR3 is TGCGCCAGCAGGGATTTGTACGAGCAGTACTTC. This translates into CASRDLYEQYF.

The table lists this clone with a few counts. V gene TRBV6-5 combines with J gene TRBJ2-5; D call uncertain. This CDR3 contains 15 residues. Germline V gene lookup returns CDR1 MNHEY and CDR2 SVGAGI. V lost 6 bases to trimming and J lost 5 bases, with 19 bases between them. The CDR3 sequence is CASSPSGVPFETQYF. The CDR3 DNA reads as TGTGCCAGCAGCCCGTCAGGTGTTCCCTTTGAGACCCAGTACTTC.

The chain has TRBV30 and TRBJ2-1; the match to TRBD1 covers 9 bases. Per the germline V gene, CDR1 is GTSNPN and CDR2 is SVGIG (reference sequence). The CDR3 is 18 amino acids. The V gene end was trimmed by 1 base and the J gene end by 3 bases; junction bases not matched to a gene: 13. CDR3 DNA sequence: TGTGCCTGGAGTGCCCCCCGAATTGGGACAGGGATCTACAATGAGCAGTTCTTC. Translating it yields CAWSAPRIGTGIYNEQFF.

The chain carries TRBV29-1 and TRBJ1-1; 7 bases align to TRBD1. After removal of 6 bases from V and 10 bases from J, the junction contained 8 bases not matched to a gene. The CDR3 totals 11 residues. Germline loops: CDR1 SQVTM, CDR2 ANQGSEA. The CDR3 sequence: CSVEMNRGAFF. The CDR3 bases are TGCAGCGTAGAAATGAACAGGGGAGCTTTCTTT. The full variable domain, rest sourced from reference TRBV29-1 and TRBJ1-1, is SAVISQKPSRDICQRGTSLTIQCQVDSQVTMMFWYRQQPGQSLTLIATANQGSEATYESGFVIDKFPISRPNLTFSTLTVSNMSPEDSSIYLCSVEMNRGAFFGQGTRLTVV.

This clone turned up a few times. This chain connects TRBV25-1 to TRBJ1-5, with unresolved D. The V gene lost 4 bases and the J gene lost 10 bases, with 14 bases spanning the gap. CDR1 and CDR2 from the germline V gene are MGHDK and SYGVNS. The CDR3 length is 13 residues. CDR3 in DNA: TGTGCCAGCAGTGCGACCGACCTCTATCCCCAGCATTTT. This codes for CASSATDLYPQHF.

The chain recombines TRBV7-9 with TRBJ2-3, with 8 bases aligning to TRBD2. Germline V gives CDR1 SEHNR, CDR2 FQNEAQ (reference sequence). V lost 5 bases, J lost 2 bases, and 12 bases stayed unmatched. CDR3 length equals 17 residues. In nucleotides, the CDR3 is TGTGCCAGCAGCAAGAGCAGCGGGAGATGGGACACAGATACGCAGTATTTT. Translation gives CASSKSSGRWDTDTQYF.

This sequence joins TRBV21-1 and TRBJ1-1. TRBV21-1 is a recognized pseudogene. The CDR3 length is 14 residues. The CDR3 DNA is TGTGCCAGCAGCAAAGTAGGCAGCAACACTGAAGCTTTCTTT. This gives the protein CASSKVGSNTEAFF.

The chain recombines TRBV14 with TRBJ2-7, with D uncertain. The CDR3 is 13 amino acids. V lost 8 bases and J 2 bases, leaving 13 bases between the germline ends. Germline CDR1 SGHDN, CDR2 FVKESK. The CDR3 nucleotides read TGTGCCAGCGGGAAATCTGGGACCTACGAGCAGTACTTC. Its translation: CASGKSGTYEQYF.

The J gene is TRBJ1-2, the V gene TRBV14; D is unclear. The CDR3 spans 15 residues. Germline lookup yields CDR1 SGHDN and CDR2 FVKESK. Between the trimmed V and J ends, which lost 3 bases and 4 bases, there was a span of 15 bases. CDR3 residues: CASSQGFNRAYGYTF. In DNA, the CDR3 is TGTGCCAGCAGCCAGGGGTTTAATAGGGCCTATGGCTACACCTTC. Complete variable domain (other parts from reference TRBV14 and TRBJ1-2): EAGVTQFPSHSVIEKGQTVTLRCDPISGHDNLYWYRRVMGKEIKFLLHFVKESKQDESGMPNNRFLAERTGGTYSTLKVQPAELEDSGVYFCASSQGFNRAYGYTFGSGTRLTVV.

This chain joins TRBV27 and TRBJ1-1; D ambiguous. Trimming removed 2 bases from V and 1 base from J, with 11 bases in between. Per germline, CDR1 MNHEY and CDR2 SMNVEV (reference sequence). The CDR3 loop spans 15 amino acids. CDR3 sequence (DNA): TGTGCCAGCAGTTTAAGACCGACCTCGAACACTGAAGCTTTCTTT. Its protein product is CASSLRPTSNTEAFF.

The chain has TRBV28 and TRBJ2-5, with D possibly TRBD2 on 5 matching bases. The CDR3 spans 14 residues. Trimming left V 5 bases short and J 2 bases short, with 12 bases between. Germline CDR1 and CDR2: MDHEN and SYDVKM. CDR3 sequence (DNA): TGTGCCAGCAGTGGTCGGGGTTATCAAGAGACCCAGTACTTC. Residues: CASSGRGYQETQYF.

This chain links TRBV7-2 with TRBJ1-1; 7 bases line up with TRBD1. CDR1 and CDR2 from the germline V gene are SGHTA and FQGNSA. CDR3 length equals 17 residues. With 0 bases clipped from V and 4 bases from J, the junction kept 11 bases outside the gene matches. DNA for the CDR3: TGTGCCAGCAGCTTAGCTGGGCAGGGGGGTTTGAGCACTGAAGCTTTCTTT. As protein: CASSLAGQGGLSTEAFF.

The genes are TRBV28 and TRBJ1-2; D may be TRBD1 (5 bases). V lost 6 bases and J 8 bases, leaving 19 bases between the germline ends. CDR1 is MDHEN, CDR2 SYDVKM, per germline. This CDR3 comprises 14 residues. DNA of the CDR3: TGTGCCAGCAGCATCCATTTCGGCCAGGGCGGCTACACCTTC. Protein: CASSIHFGQGGYTF.

The V and J genes are TRBV7-9 and TRBJ1-1, with TRBD1 matching over 10 bases. The germline V gene encodes CDR1 SEHNR and CDR2 FQNEAQ (reference sequence). V lost 5 bases and J lost 3; bases outside the gene matches: 9. The CDR3 contains 16 residues. The CDR3 loop reads CASSPGQGRTYTEAFF. As DNA, the CDR3 is TGTGCCAGCAGCCCGGGACAGGGGAGGACCTACACTGAAGCTTTCTTT.

The rearrangement uses TRBV19 and TRBJ1-1; 9 nucleotides line up with TRBD1. Germline-derived CDR1 and CDR2 are LNHDA and SQIVND (reference sequence). V shed 10 bases and J 1 base; nucleotides not matched to a gene: 7. The length of the CDR3 is 14 residues. CDR3 in amino acids: CATDRGRSNTEAFF. The CDR3 nucleotides read TGTGCCACGGACAGGGGAAGATCGAACACTGAAGCTTTCTTT.

The chain has TRBV5-1 and TRBJ2-7; 7 nucleotides align to TRBD1. The CDR3 covers 15 residues. Trimming at V came to 0 bases and at J to 3 bases, leaving 6 bases not matched to a gene. Germline CDR1 is SGHRS and CDR2 is YFSETQ. CDR3 in amino acids: CASSLGQGFGYEQYF. In DNA form, the CDR3 reads TGCGCCAGCAGCTTGGGACAGGGATTCGGCTACGAGCAGTACTTC. The variable domain in full, completed from reference TRBV5-1 and TRBJ2-7, reads KAGVTQTPRYLIKTRGQQVTLSCSPISGHRSVSWYQQTPGQGLQFLFEYFSETQRNKGNFPGRFSGRQFSNSRSEMNVSTLELGDSALYLCASSLGQGFGYEQYFGPGTRLTVT.

This clone was seen once. The chain links TRBV13 to TRBJ2-3; D ambiguous. The CDR3 consists of 12 residues. Trimming cost V 0 bases and J 7 bases, with 5 bases left between them. CDR1 and CDR2 (germline): PRHDT, FYEKMQ (reference sequence). In DNA form, the CDR3 reads TGTGCCAGCAGCTTAGGTCGAAATACGCAGTATTTT. This sequence encodes CASSLGRNTQYF.

The chain carries TRBV30 and TRBJ1-1; D is undetermined. The CDR3 has 12 residues. Trimming removed 8 bases from V and 1 base from J, with 11 bases in between. The germline gives CDR1 GTSNPN, CDR2 SVGIG (reference sequence). The CDR3 DNA is TGTGCCCATGACCGCCAGAACACTGAAGCTTTCTTT. It yields the protein CAHDRQNTEAFF.

The chain links TRBV7-7 to TRBJ2-7; D unclear. Deletions cut 3 bases from V and 1 base from J, with 13 bases between. CDR1 is SSHAT, CDR2 FNYEAQ, per germline (reference sequence). This CDR3 spans 15 amino acids. CDR3 residues: CASSFGPSDSYEQYF. The CDR3 bases are TGTGCCAGCAGCTTCGGGCCCTCAGATTCCTACGAGCAGTACTTC.

The chain employs TRBV18 and TRBJ2-3; 9 bases map to TRBD2. Germline CDR1 is KGHSH and CDR2 is LQKENI. This CDR3 is built from 17 residues. With V trimmed by 1 base and J by 4 bases, 9 bases remained unmatched. DNA of the CDR3: TGTGCCAGCTCACCACAACCTAGCGGGACTTTCTCAGATACGCAGTATTTT. It translates to CASSPQPSGTFSDTQYF.

In DNA form, the CDR3 reads TGTGCCAGCAGACCGGGACACGGGAGCTCCTATAATTCACCCCTCCACTTT. It yields the protein CASRPGHGSSYNSPLHF. The genes are TRBV25-1 and TRBJ1-6, with D possibly TRBD1 on 6 matching bases. CDR3 length: 17 amino acids. Germline lookup yields CDR1 MGHDK and CDR2 SYGVNS. The germline V and J ends were trimmed by 6 bases and 0 bases, with 15 bases remaining between them.

This sequence joins TRBV12-5 and TRBJ2-7; D gene ambiguous. Germline CDR1 is LGHNT and CDR2 is FRNRAP. V lost 3 bases and J 2 bases, leaving 11 bases between the germline ends. CDR3 size: 14 residues. In DNA form, the CDR3 reads TGTGCTAGTGGTTTAATAGCCAATCCCTACGAGCAGTACTTC. Its protein product is CASGLIANPYEQYF.

The genes are TRBV7-9 and TRBJ1-1; no reliable D call. Per germline, CDR1 SEHNR and CDR2 FQNEAQ (reference sequence). There are 13 residues in the CDR3. The ends were cut back, 8 bases at V and 5 bases at J, with 15 bases in the middle. The CDR3 is CASGTDEYTEAFF. The CDR3 nucleotides read TGTGCCAGCGGAACAGATGAGTATACTGAAGCTTTCTTT.

The chain couples TRBV6-4 to TRBJ1-2; D is perhaps TRBD1 (5 bases). This CDR3 contains 17 residues. Germline lookup yields CDR1 MRHNA and CDR2 SNTAGT. The V gene lost 5 bases and the J gene lost 4 bases, with 23 bases spanning the gap. In DNA, the CDR3 is TGTGCCAGCAGTTTACTCCCCCGGGACGCAGGCGGCTATGGCTACACCTTC. It translates to CASSLLPRDAGGYGYTF.

J is TRBJ2-7 and V is TRBV4-1; 9 nucleotides agree with TRBD1. After removal of 6 bases from V and 0 bases from J, the junction contained 9 bases not matched to a gene. Looked up from germline, CDR1 is MGHRA and CDR2 is YSYEKL. The CDR3 is 16 residues long. The CDR3 nucleotides read TGCGCCAGCAGTCAAATGTGGACAGGGGACTCCTACGAGCAGTACTTC. This encodes CASSQMWTGDSYEQYF.

The chain joins TRBV7-8 to TRBJ1-4; 7 bases fit TRBD1. This CDR3 has 15 amino acids. Germline V lookup: CDR1 SGHVS, CDR2 FQNEAQ. Trimming at V came to 5 bases and at J to 3 bases, leaving 6 bases not matched to a gene. The CDR3 DNA reads as TGTGCCAGCAGCAGAGACAGGGTATCTAATGAAAAACTGTTTTTT. It translates to CASSRDRVSNEKLFF.

This sequence joins TRBV23-1 and TRBJ2-1, with D possibly TRBD2 on 7 matching bases. TRBV23-1 qualifies as an ORF whose function is uncertain. V shed 4 bases and J shed 7 bases, with 17 bases lying between them. The CDR3 is made up of 15 amino acids. The CDR3 reads CASSRGGGTWNEQFF. The CDR3 DNA is TGCGCCAGCAGTCGAGGGGGGGGAACGTGGAATGAGCAGTTCTTC.